Ten or more counts support the clone carrying this T cell receptor beta chain. Its antigen remains unknown. Unique molecular identifiers tagged the TCR beta cDNA libraries. When about 1 to 11 million T cells were used, they gave about 540,000 cDNA molecules. Each CDR3 protein is one row after TCRdb ran MiXCR on the PCR reads. This table holds hundreds of thousands of distinct CDR3 sequences, 25% to 30% found once. This entry belongs to a study of post-analysis software for immune sequencing data. At the level of the study: Disease courses included relapsing-remitting, secondary progressive and progressive-relapsing multiple sclerosis.

The CDR3 covers 13 residues. CDR1 is SGHDT, CDR2 YYEEEE, per germline. The V and J ends lost 3 bases and 1 base, in that order; junction bases with no gene match: 0. Broader study findings: Significantly lower normalized Chao1 diversity was found in patients with multiple sclerosis relative to controls. When the samples were clustered directly with F measure, those that had been prepared in the same batch showed strong co-clustering. Relative to controls, patients had five TRBV segments at higher frequency, with TRBV5-6, TRBV5-1 and TRBV20-1 among these.

Input material: blood. This sequence was found in a girl aged 5 to 17 with multiple sclerosis. This chain joins TRBV5-6 and TRBJ2-5; 7 positions agree with TRBD1. Written as DNA, the CDR3 is TGTGCCAGCAGCTGGGACAGCCAAGAGACCCAGTACTTC. Translating gives CASSWDSQETQYF.